Listed below are T cell receptor beta chains from one sample, sequenced in a study of cytomegalovirus exposure and HLA in healthy donors. Sequencing used immunoSEQ multiplex PCR; TCRdb keeps in-frame clones, though not all of them. The profile shows roughly 160,000 clones, around 74% of them singletons. The specimen was PBMCs. These receptors all stem from a female donor in good health and CMV-seronegative. Both conserved end residues are part of each CDR3. Fields, in order: V gene, J gene, D gene, clone size, CDR3 DNA, CDR3 protein. D genes are given only for firm matches. Not all rows give a size; the values are once, few, many and, for expanded clones, a class.

>TRBV18|TRBJ2-5|NA|NA
TGTGCCAGCTCACCAGGGCCAACTCTCACCCAAGAGACCCAGTACTTC
CASSPGPTLTQETQYF
>TRBV2|TRBJ2-3|TRBD2|NA
TGTGCCAGCAGTGACGGGCGGGAGGGCACAGATACGCAGTATTTT
CASSDGREGTDTQYF
>TRBV11-3|TRBJ2-2|TRBD1|NA
TGTGCCAGCAGCTCGAGGACAGGGGACACCGGGGAGCTGTTTTTT
CASSSRTGDTGELFF
>TRBV4-3|TRBJ1-2|NA|once
TGCGCCAGCAGCCAAGAAACGGGATTTAACTATGGCTACACCTTC
CASSQETGFNYGYTF
>TRBV10-1|TRBJ1-2|NA|NA
TGCGCCAGCAGTGAGCAGGTGACCCCTCCGTTCAATGGCTACACCTTC
CASSEQVTPPFNGYTF
>TRBV29-1|TRBJ1-2|TRBD1|NA
TGCAGCGTTGAAGGGACAGGGGAGGGCTACACCTTC
CSVEGTGEGYTF
>TRBV19|TRBJ1-2|NA|NA
TGTGCCAGTAGTATAGAGGCGGGTTATGGCTACACCTTC
CASSIEAGYGYTF
>TRBV6-5|TRBJ1-5|NA|NA
TGTGCCAGCAGTTACTCGAAGCGGCAGCCCCAGCATTTT
CASSYSKRQPQHF
>TRBV6-1|TRBJ2-2|TRBD1|few
TGTGCCAGCAGTGCAGGGGGCGACACCGGGGAGCTGTTTTTT
CASSAGGDTGELFF
>TRBV9|TRBJ2-5|TRBD2|NA
TGTGCCAGCAGCCCCCCCGGGGGGGTAGCGGGACAAGAGGCCCAGTACTTC
CASSPPGGVAGQEAQYF
>TRBV5-4|TRBJ2-5|TRBD2|NA
TGTGCCAGCAGCCCCGAACCCGGGACTAGCCCGTGGAACTTC
CASSPEPGTSPWNF
>TRBV7-9|TRBJ2-1|NA|NA
TGTGCCAGCAGCCCGGACTCACACAATGAGCAGTTCTTC
CASSPDSHNEQFF
>TRBV18|TRBJ2-7|TRBD2|NA
TGTGCCAGCTCACAAACACCGGGAGGGTCTTACGAGCAGTACTTC
CASSQTPGGSYEQYF
>TRBV2|TRBJ1-2|NA|NA
TGTGCCAGCAGTATTACAGCAGCCACATGGGGCTACACCTTC
CASSITAATWGYTF
>TRBV28|TRBJ2-7|NA|NA
TGTGCCAGCAGTGCGGGCGGACAGTACTACGAGCAGTACTTC
CASSAGGQYYEQYF
>TRBV6-6|TRBJ2-7|NA|few
TGTGCGGCAAGCCGGGCAGGTGCGGGCTACGAGCAGTACTTC
CAASRAGAGYEQYF
>TRBV4-3|TRBJ1-1|NA|NA
TGCGCCAGCAGCCAAGAGCGACTTGAGGGGACAGAAGCTTTCTTT
CASSQERLEGTEAFF
>TRBV21-1|TRBJ2-5|NA|NA
TGTGCCAGCATCCCACCTGGGGGGGCAAGGGAGACCCAGTACTTC
CASIPPGGARETQYF
>TRBV6-5|TRBJ1-2|TRBD1|NA
TGTGCCAGCAGTTACGGGACAGGGGGAGCTAACTATGGCTACACCTTC
CASSYGTGGANYGYTF
>TRBV14|TRBJ2-7|NA|NA
TGTGCCAGCAGCCAGACCGGGTTCTCCCCCGCCGAGCAGTACTTC
CASSQTGFSPAEQYF
>TRBV19|TRBJ1-2|NA|NA
TGTGCCAGTAGTAGGGGAGACGGATTCTTCTATGGCTACACCTTC
CASSRGDGFFYGYTF
>TRBV5-6|TRBJ2-2|TRBD2|once
TGTGCCAGCAGCTTCTTAGCGGGGGTCACCGGGGAGCTGTTTTTT
CASSFLAGVTGELFF
>TRBV28|TRBJ2-7|TRBD1|NA
TGTGCCAGCAGTTCCCGGACAGGGGTCGCTCCCTACGAGCAGTACTTC
CASSSRTGVAPYEQYF
>TRBV7-3|TRBJ2-2|TRBD1|few
TGTGCCAGCAGCCAGGGGGCCAACACCGGGGAGCTGTTTTTT
CASSQGANTGELFF
>TRBV6-5|TRBJ1-2|NA|NA
TGTGCCAGCAACCCCCGGTTTTCGAGGAACTATGGCTACACCTTC
CASNPRFSRNYGYTF
>TRBV21-1|TRBJ1-6|NA|NA
TGTGCCGGGGGCCCTTCGCAGGTATATAATTCACCCCTCCACTTT
CAGGPSQVYNSPLHF
>TRBV6-5|TRBJ1-2|NA|NA
TGTGCCAGCAGCCGTCAAACAGGAATGGGAGGCTACACCTTC
CASSRQTGMGGYTF
>TRBV6-1|TRBJ1-5|NA|NA
TGTGCCAGCAGGGGGGCGGCGGGGGGGGCCCAGCATTTT
CASRGAAGGAQHF
>TRBV11-2|TRBJ2-7|TRBD2|once
TGTGCCAGCAGCCTCCCCCCGGGGGGAGCCAACGAGCAGTACTTC
CASSLPPGGANEQYF
>TRBV7-2|TRBJ2-7|TRBD2|NA
TGTGCCAGCAGCCCCCGGGGGGAATCCTACGAGCAGTACTTC
CASSPRGESYEQYF
>TRBV6-1|TRBJ1-6|TRBD1|NA
TGTGCCAGCAGTGGGGGACAGGGGAGGAATTCACCCCTCCACTTT
CASSGGQGRNSPLHF
>TRBV6-6|TRBJ1-1|NA|once
TGTGCCAGCAGTTCGACAGATTTAAACACTGAAGCTTTCTTT
CASSSTDLNTEAFF
>TRBV9|TRBJ1-1|NA|NA
TGTGCCAGCAGCGTAGCTCAAGCGCGCGGGGGGTTCGGCACTGAAGCTTTCTTT
CASSVAQARGGFGTEAFF
>TRBV5-4|TRBJ2-3|TRBD2|NA
TGTGCCAGCAGCTTACGGACTCTAGCGGGAGGGACAGATACGCAGTATTTT
CASSLRTLAGGTDTQYF
>TRBV9|TRBJ1-1|TRBD1|NA
TGTGCCAGCAGCGCTCGTAACAGGGGACCTAACACTGAAGCTTTCTTT
CASSARNRGPNTEAFF
>TRBV4-3|TRBJ1-2|NA|NA
TGCGCCAGCAGCCAAGATACAGGGAACTATGGCTACACCTTC
CASSQDTGNYGYTF
>TRBV10-1|TRBJ2-3|TRBD1|NA
TGCGCCAGCAGTTGGACAGGGGCGGCAGATACGCAGTATTTT
CASSWTGAADTQYF
>TRBV28|TRBJ2-1|NA|once
TGTGCCAGCAGGGTTTTGCGGGGAGCCTACAATGAGCAGTTCTTC
CASRVLRGAYNEQFF
>TRBV6-1|TRBJ2-3|TRBD2|NA
TGTGCCAGCGACCGGGGAGGGGCATCAGATACGCAGTATTTT
CASDRGGASDTQYF
>TRBV6-7|TRBJ1-2|NA|NA
TGTGCCAGCAGACAGAGGAGGGCTGGGGGCTACACCTTC
CASRQRRAGGYTF
>TRBV19|TRBJ2-2|TRBD2|NA
TGTGCCAGTAGGACTATAGCGGGAGTGGGCACCGGGGAGCTGTTTTTT
CASRTIAGVGTGELFF
>TRBV7-9|TRBJ2-7|TRBD1|NA
TGTGCCAGCAGCCCCCGGGACAGGACGTATTACGAGCAGTACTTC
CASSPRDRTYYEQYF
>TRBV4-3|TRBJ2-1|NA|NA
TGCGCCAGCAGCCACGACTCTCCGGGAGCGTTTCGGAATGAGCAGTTCTTC
CASSHDSPGAFRNEQFF
>TRBV6-6|TRBJ2-2|NA|NA
TGTGCCAGCAGTTACTTCGGAGCGAACACCGGGGAGCTGTTTTTT
CASSYFGANTGELFF
>TRBV6-5|TRBJ2-2|TRBD2|NA
TGTGCCAGCAGGGGACTAGCGACCGGGGAGCTGTTTTTT
CASRGLATGELFF
>TRBV7-6|TRBJ1-2|NA|NA
TGTGCCGGCAGCTTTCATAACTATGGCTACACCTTC
CAGSFHNYGYTF
>TRBV9|TRBJ1-1|TRBD1|NA
TGTGCCAGCAGCCCCTTACAGGGGGCGGGTACTGAAGCTTTCTTT
CASSPLQGAGTEAFF
>TRBV7-2|TRBJ1-4|TRBD1|NA
TGTGCCAGCAGCTCTTACAGGGGTACTAATGAAAAACTGTTTTTT
CASSSYRGTNEKLFF
>TRBV6-6|TRBJ1-4|NA|few
TGTGCCAGCAGAAGCGGGGTTAATGAAAAACTGTTTTTT
CASRSGVNEKLFF
>TRBV27|TRBJ2-7|TRBD1|NA
TGTGCCAGCAGTCCCCCCAGGGGGCCTCCGTACGAGCAGTACTTC
CASSPPRGPPYEQYF
>TRBV6-1|TRBJ1-1|NA|NA
TGTGCCAGCAGCGCGGGAATTTCGTACACTGAAGCTTTCTTT
CASSAGISYTEAFF
>TRBV9|TRBJ2-1|NA|NA
TGTGCCAGCAGCGCCCGGGGAGGCTCCTACAATGAGCAGTTCTTC
CASSARGGSYNEQFF
>TRBV10-3|TRBJ1-2|TRBD1|NA
TGTGCCATCAGGGCGACGGATCAGGGGGATTTGAGGGATGGCTACACCTTC
CAIRATDQGDLRDGYTF
>TRBV11-2|TRBJ2-1|TRBD2|NA
TGTGCCAGCAGCTTATGGTCGGGCGGGGGGGCGAATGAGCAGTTCTTC
CASSLWSGGGANEQFF